These 10 T cell receptor beta chains share one sample of origin, sequenced in a study of memory CD4+ T cells and cytomegalovirus serostatus. Generated by immunoSEQ multiplex PCR, the TCRdb table keeps only in-frame clones and is missing some. Of 25,000 to 30,000 clones in the sample, roughly 76% were seen once. Single viable CD3+CD4+CD8-CD45RO+ cells were sorted as the memory CD4+ T cells. The source material was memory CD4+ T cells from blood. Receptors originate from an adult in good health and CMV-seronegative.

The genes are TRBV7-7 and TRBJ2-7; 9 bases agree with TRBD2. The CDR3 length is 13 residues. V shed 5 bases, J shed 5 bases, and the junction held 4 bases outside the gene matches. The germline V gene encodes CDR1 SSHAT and CDR2 FNYEAQ (reference sequence). Written as DNA, the CDR3 is TGTGCCAGCAGCCTTAGCGGGAGCGACGAGCAGTACTTC. Its protein product is CASSLSGSDEQYF.

This clone appeared a single time. The rearrangement joins TRBV6-1 to TRBJ2-7, with D perhaps being TRBD1 or TRBD2 (5 bases each). Trimming took off 6 bases at V and 0 bases at J, with 9 bases between the two ends. Germline CDR1 reads MNHNS; CDR2 reads SASEGT. This CDR3 has 13 residues. The CDR3 DNA sequence: TGTGCCAGCAGCAGGGACGGCTCCTACGAGCAGTACTTC. Translating it yields CASSRDGSYEQYF.

This chain uses TRBV6-1 with TRBJ2-3; no reliable D call. CDR1 and CDR2 (germline): MNHNS, SASEGT. V dropped 9 bases and J dropped 4 bases, with 5 bases sitting between them. The CDR3 runs 10 residues. This chain's CDR3 is CASRADTQYF. CDR3 nucleotide sequence: TGTGCCAGTAGAGCAGATACGCAGTATTTT.

The CDR3 loop reads CSAGGASGGTDTQYF. DNA for the CDR3: TGCAGCGCTGGGGGTGCTAGCGGGGGCACAGATACGCAGTATTTT. The genes are TRBV29-1 and TRBJ2-3, with 9 bases lining up with TRBD2. Losses at the gene ends were 7 bases for V and 1 base for J; bases not matched to a gene: 9. Per germline, CDR1 SQVTM and CDR2 ANQGSEA. This CDR3 has 15 amino acids.

This clone was observed a handful of times. The genes are TRBV5-6 and TRBJ1-2; D call uncertain. The CDR3 loop spans 11 amino acids. CDR1 is SGHDT and CDR2 is YYEEEE in the germline V gene. Trimming stripped 4 bases from V and 5 bases from J, with 6 bases between. The CDR3, as DNA: TGTGCCAGCAGCGCCCTGTATGGCTACACCTTC. It translates to CASSALYGYTF.

The rearrangement uses TRBV7-2 and TRBJ1-2; D may be TRBD1 (5 bases). Germline CDR1 reads SGHTA; CDR2 reads FQGNSA. The CDR3 runs 14 residues. The V end was cut by 5 bases, the J end by 5 bases, with 15 bases between. CDR3 sequence: CASSPGAGQYGYTF. CDR3 in DNA: TGTGCCAGCAGCCCGGGAGCGGGGCAATATGGCTACACCTTC.

V usage is TRBV28 and J usage is TRBJ2-5; tentatively, D is TRBD2 (6 bases). Germline lookup yields CDR1 MDHEN and CDR2 SYDVKM. CDR3 length equals 14 residues. With 3 bases removed from V and 1 base from J, the gap between germline ends came to 9 bases. The CDR3 region has the DNA TGTGCCAGCAGTTTGAGGGACTTCCAAGAGACCCAGTACTTC. This codes for CASSLRDFQETQYF.

The chain recombines TRBV11-2 with TRBJ1-1; 7 nucleotides line up with TRBD1. The CDR3 is 14 residues long. The germline gives CDR1 SGHAT, CDR2 FQNNGV. The V and J ends lost 5 bases and 4 bases, in that order; junction bases with no gene match: 7. DNA for the CDR3: TGTGCCAGCAGCAAGCAGGGGGAAGTCACTGAAGCTTTCTTT. Protein product: CASSKQGEVTEAFF. Together with reference TRBV11-2 and TRBJ1-1, the CDR3 gives the full variable domain: EAGVAQSPRYKIIEKRQSVAFWCNPISGHATLYWYQQILGQGPKLLIQFQNNGVVDDSQLPKDRFSAERLKGVDSTLKIQPAKLEDSAVYLCASSKQGEVTEAFFGQGTRLTVV.

The chain recombines TRBV11-2 with TRBJ2-2, with D unclear. Per the germline V gene, CDR1 is SGHAT and CDR2 is FQNNGV. Trimming left V 1 base short and J 4 bases short, with 10 bases between. The CDR3 is 15 residues long. The CDR3 bases are TGTGCCAGCAGCTTAGTAGACCTGGTCACCGGGGAGCTGTTTTTT. Amino acids: CASSLVDLVTGELFF.

This clone was observed a few times. The chain recombines TRBV28 with TRBJ2-3; D is unclear. The V end lost 6 bases, the J end lost 0 bases, and 19 bases lay between the germline ends. CDR3 length: 17 amino acids. Germline V gives CDR1 MDHEN, CDR2 SYDVKM. The CDR3 protein is CASSKIVQKTSTDTQYF. The CDR3 DNA reads TGTGCCAGCAGCAAAATCGTACAGAAAACTAGCACAGATACGCAGTATTTT. Full variable domain (rest looked up from reference TRBV28 and TRBJ2-3): DVKVTQSSRYLVKRTGEKVFLECVQDMDHENMFWYRQDPGLGLRLIYFSYDVKMKEKGDIPEGYSVSREKKERFSLILESASTNQTSMYLCASSKIVQKTSTDTQYFGPGTRLTVL.